Listed here is a single TCR beta chain. Its matching antigen is unknown. Naive-designated CD8 cells lacked CD45RO, were positively enriched for CCR7, and omitted terminally differentiated effector memory CD45RA+ cells. The data were produced by immunoSEQ multiplex PCR, yet TCRdb's version contains in-frame clones alone and is incomplete. The sample yields about 2.1 million clones, roughly 93% seen once. Germline-derived CDR1 and CDR2 are SEHNR and FQNEAQ (reference sequence). J lost 2 bases, V lost 4 bases, and 6 bases had no gene match. The CDR3 is 17 amino acids. This record comes from a study of shared clonotypes between healthy human individuals. Study-level findings and limits: On the whole, naive subsets had larger estimated richness than memory subsets had. Few donors limited the genetic and exposure-history diversity represented. Generation probabilities of non-shared clonotypes were lower (relative to those shared by all four donors).

The rearrangement uses TRBV7-9 and TRBJ2-6; 9 bases agree with TRBD1. Sequenced input: naive CD8+ T cells from PBMCs. The sequence came from a young man in good health. Some clones in this sample may be carry-over from other donors' samples. The CDR3 reads CASSSPGTGTGANVLTF. In DNA form, the CDR3 reads TGTGCCAGCAGCTCCCCCGGGACAGGGACTGGGGCCAACGTCCTGACTTTC.